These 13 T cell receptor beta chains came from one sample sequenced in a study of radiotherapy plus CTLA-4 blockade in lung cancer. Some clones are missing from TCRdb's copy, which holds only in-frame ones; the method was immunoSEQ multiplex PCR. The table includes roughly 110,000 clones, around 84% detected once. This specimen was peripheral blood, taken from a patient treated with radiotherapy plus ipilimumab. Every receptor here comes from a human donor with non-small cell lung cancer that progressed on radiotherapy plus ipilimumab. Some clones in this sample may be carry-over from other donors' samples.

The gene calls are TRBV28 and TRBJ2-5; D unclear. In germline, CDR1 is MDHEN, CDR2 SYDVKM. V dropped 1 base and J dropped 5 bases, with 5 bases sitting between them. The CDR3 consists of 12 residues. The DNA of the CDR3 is TGTGCCAGCAGTTTATATCGGGAGACCCAGTACTTC. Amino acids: CASSLYRETQYF.

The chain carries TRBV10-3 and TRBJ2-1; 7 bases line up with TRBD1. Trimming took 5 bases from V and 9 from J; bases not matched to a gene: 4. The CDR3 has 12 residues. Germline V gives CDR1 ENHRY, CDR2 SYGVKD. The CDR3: CAISRQGGEQFF. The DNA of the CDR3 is TGTGCCATCAGTAGACAGGGCGGTGAGCAGTTCTTC.

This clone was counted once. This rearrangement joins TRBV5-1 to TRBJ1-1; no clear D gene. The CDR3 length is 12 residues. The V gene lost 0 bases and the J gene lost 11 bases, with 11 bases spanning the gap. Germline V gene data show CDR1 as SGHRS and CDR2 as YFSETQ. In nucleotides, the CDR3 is TGCGCCAGCAGCTTGGATGCCTCCCGGGCTTTCTTT. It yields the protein CASSLDASRAFF.

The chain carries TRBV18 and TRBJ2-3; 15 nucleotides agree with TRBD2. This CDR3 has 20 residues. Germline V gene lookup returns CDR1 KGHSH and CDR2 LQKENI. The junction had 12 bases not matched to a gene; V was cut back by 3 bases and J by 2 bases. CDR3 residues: CASSPQFGLAGGTTTDTQYF. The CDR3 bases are TGTGCCAGCTCACCTCAATTTGGACTAGCGGGGGGGACAACCACAGATACGCAGTATTTT.

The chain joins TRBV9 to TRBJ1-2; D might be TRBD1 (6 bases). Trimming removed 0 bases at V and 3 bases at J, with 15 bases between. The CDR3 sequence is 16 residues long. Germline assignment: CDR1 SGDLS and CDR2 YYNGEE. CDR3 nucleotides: TGTGCCAGCAGCGTAGGAGGGGGACCCGGGGACTATGGCTACACCTTC. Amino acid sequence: CASSVGGGPGDYGYTF.

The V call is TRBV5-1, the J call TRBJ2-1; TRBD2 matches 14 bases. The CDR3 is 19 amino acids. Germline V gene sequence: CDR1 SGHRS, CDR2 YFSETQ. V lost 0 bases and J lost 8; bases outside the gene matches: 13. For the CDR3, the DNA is TGCGCCAGCAGCTTGGCCCTCGCCCCGGGACTAGCGGGGGAACATGAGCAGTTCTTC. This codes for CASSLALAPGLAGEHEQFF.

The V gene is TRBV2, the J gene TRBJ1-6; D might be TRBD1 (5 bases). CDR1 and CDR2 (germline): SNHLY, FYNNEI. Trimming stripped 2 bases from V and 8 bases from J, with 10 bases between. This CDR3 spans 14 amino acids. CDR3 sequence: CASSEIIGDSPLHF. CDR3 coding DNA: TGTGCCAGCAGTGAAATTATAGGGGATTCACCCCTCCACTTT.

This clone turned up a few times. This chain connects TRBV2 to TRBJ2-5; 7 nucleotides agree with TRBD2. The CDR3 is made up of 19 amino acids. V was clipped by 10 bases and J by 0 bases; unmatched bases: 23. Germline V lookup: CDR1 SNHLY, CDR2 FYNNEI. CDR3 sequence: CAIDGTTGGTEVYQETQYF. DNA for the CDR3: TGTGCCATTGACGGGACTACGGGGGGAACAGAGGTGTACCAAGAGACCCAGTACTTC.

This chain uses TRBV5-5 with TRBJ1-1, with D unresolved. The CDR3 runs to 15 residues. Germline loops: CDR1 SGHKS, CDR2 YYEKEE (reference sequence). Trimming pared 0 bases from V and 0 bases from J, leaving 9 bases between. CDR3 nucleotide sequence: TGTGCCAGCAGCTTGGAGGTGCGCCTGAACACTGAAGCTTTCTTT. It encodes CASSLEVRLNTEAFF. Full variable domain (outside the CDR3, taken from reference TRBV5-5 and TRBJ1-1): DAGVTQSPTHLIKTRGQQVTLRCSPISGHKSVSWYQQVLGQGPQFIFQYYEKEERGRGNFPDRFSARQFPNYSSELNVNALLLGDSALYLCASSLEVRLNTEAFFGQGTRLTVV.

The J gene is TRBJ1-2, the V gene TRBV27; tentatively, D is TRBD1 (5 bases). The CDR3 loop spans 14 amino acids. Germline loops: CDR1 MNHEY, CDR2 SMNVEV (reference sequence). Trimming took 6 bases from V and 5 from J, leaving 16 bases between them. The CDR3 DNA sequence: TGTGCCAGCAGCCGGGAACGGGGCCATTATGGCTACACCTTC. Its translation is CASSRERGHYGYTF.

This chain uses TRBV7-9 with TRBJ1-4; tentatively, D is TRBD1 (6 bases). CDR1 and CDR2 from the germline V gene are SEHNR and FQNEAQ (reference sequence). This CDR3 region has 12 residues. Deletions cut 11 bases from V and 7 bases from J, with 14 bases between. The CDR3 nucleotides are TGTGCCGCGGCCAGGGGAAGTGAAAAACTGTTTTTT. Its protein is CAAARGSEKLFF.

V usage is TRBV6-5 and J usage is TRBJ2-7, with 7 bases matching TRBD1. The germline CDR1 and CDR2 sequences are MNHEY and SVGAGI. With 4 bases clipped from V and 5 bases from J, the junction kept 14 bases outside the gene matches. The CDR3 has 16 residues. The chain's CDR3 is CASSSLPRGSRHEQYF. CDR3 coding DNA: TGTGCCAGCAGTTCGTTGCCCAGGGGGAGCCGTCACGAGCAGTACTTC.

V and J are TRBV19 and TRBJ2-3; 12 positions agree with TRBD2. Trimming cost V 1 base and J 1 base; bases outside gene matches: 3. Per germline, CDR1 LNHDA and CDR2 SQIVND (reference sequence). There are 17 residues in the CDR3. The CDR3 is CASSIASGGAGTDTQYF. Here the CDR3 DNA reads TGTGCCAGTAGTATAGCTAGCGGGGGGGCCGGCACAGATACGCAGTATTTT.